The sequence of this T cell receptor (beta chain) was determined in a study of beta chain features in type 1 diabetes. The study's findings and limits: Naive, central memory and Treg TCRB repertoires seemed to resemble each other more closely in patients than they did in healthy donors. The study found moderately but significantly shorter TCRB CDR3s in all four CD4+ subsets of Type 1 diabetes patients.

This clone was recorded a few times. Its cognate antigen is unknown. Other DNA sequences in the same sample also yield this CDR3. V was clipped by 3 bases and J by 3 bases, with 8 bases between them. The CDR3 length is 13 residues. Germline CDR1 is SGHTA and CDR2 is FQGTGA. As every portion of the isolated RNA was reverse transcribed, the sequencing read expressed TCRB transcripts. The table came from immunoSEQ multiplex PCR; TCRdb's copy has only in-frame clones and leaves some out. In the table there are 970,000 or so clones, about a sixth of which are singletons. V gene TRBV7-3 combines with J gene TRBJ2-5; a possible D gene is TRBD2 (5 bases). The sample was naive CD4+ T cells from blood. This sequence was found in a woman younger than 30 in good health. This CDR3 reads CASSLVREETQYF. CDR3 sequence (DNA): TGTGCCAGCAGCTTGGTGCGGGAAGAGACCCAGTACTTC. Full variable domain (rest looked up from reference TRBV7-3 and TRBJ2-5): GAGVSQTPSNKVTEKGKYVELRCDPISGHTALYWYRQSLGQGPEFLIYFQGTGAADDSGLPNDRFFAVRPEGSVSTLKIQRTERGDSAVYLCASSLVREETQYFGPGTRLLVL.